This T cell receptor (beta chain) was observed in a study of cytomegalovirus exposure and HLA in healthy donors. Findings of the study overall: Earlier results showed most TCR beta V segments being productive about 87% or about 30% of the time. The authors listed approximately 150 TCR beta chains as cytomegalovirus-associated.

V dropped 4 bases and J dropped 6; count of bases not matched to a gene: 8. The CDR3 loop spans 15 amino acids. Germline CDR1 reads SGHRS; CDR2 reads YFSETQ. The PCR had 60 Vbeta and 13 Jbeta primers. Some clones are missing from TCRdb's copy, which holds only in-frame ones; the method was immunoSEQ multiplex PCR. In the table there are approximately 95,000 clones, under 85% of which are singletons. Of note for this clone: The target antigen is unknown.

The chain recombines TRBV5-1 with TRBJ2-5, with TRBD1 identical over 11 bases. Material for sequencing was PBMCs. This receptor was taken from a man between 18 and 35 years old in good health and CMV-seropositive. Here the CDR3 DNA reads TGCGCCAGCAGCCTGAATGGACAGGGGGCTAAGACCCAGTACTTC. It specifies CASSLNGQGAKTQYF.